Below, 3 T cell receptor beta chains from the same sample are listed, as sequenced in a study of CD8 T cells in Susac syndrome. An input of 0.5 to 1 ug of RNA was subjected to reverse transcription using random hexamers. TCRdb reprocessed the immunoSEQ multiplex PCR reads with MiXCR, giving one entry per CDR3 protein. The sample includes some 170,000 distinct CDR3 sequences, approximately 94% of them seen just once. Sequenced sample: CD4+ T cells from PBMCs. Every receptor here comes from a human donor in good health.

V and J are TRBV5-1 and TRBJ1-4; D not resolved. This CDR3 region has 14 residues. V was trimmed by 0 bases and J by 4 bases, leaving 7 bases between them. Germline V gene data show CDR1 as SGHRS and CDR2 as YFSETQ. The CDR3 region is CASSLEAVNEKLFF. The CDR3 DNA reads as TGCGCCAGCAGCTTGGAGGCAGTTAATGAAAAACTGTTTTTT.

The CDR3: CASSQAGVNEDNEQFF. The CDR3 nucleotides read TGTGCCAGCAGCCAAGCTGGGGTGAATGAAGACAATGAGCAGTTCTTC. The chain employs TRBV3-1 and TRBJ2-1; no clear D gene. The CDR3 has 16 amino acids. Germline CDR1 is LGHDT and CDR2 is YNNKEL (reference sequence). V lost 1 base, J lost 5 bases, and 15 bases lay in between.

The chain couples TRBV20-1 to TRBJ2-1; D possibly corresponds to TRBD2 (8 bases). V lost 8 bases and J lost 3, with 20 bases in between. Per the germline V gene, CDR1 is DFQATT and CDR2 is SNEGSKA (reference sequence). The CDR3 consists of 15 residues. The CDR3 bases are TGCAGTCAGGGGGGAGCGGGAGAGATCTACAATGAGCAGTTCTTC. It yields the protein CSQGGAGEIYNEQFF.